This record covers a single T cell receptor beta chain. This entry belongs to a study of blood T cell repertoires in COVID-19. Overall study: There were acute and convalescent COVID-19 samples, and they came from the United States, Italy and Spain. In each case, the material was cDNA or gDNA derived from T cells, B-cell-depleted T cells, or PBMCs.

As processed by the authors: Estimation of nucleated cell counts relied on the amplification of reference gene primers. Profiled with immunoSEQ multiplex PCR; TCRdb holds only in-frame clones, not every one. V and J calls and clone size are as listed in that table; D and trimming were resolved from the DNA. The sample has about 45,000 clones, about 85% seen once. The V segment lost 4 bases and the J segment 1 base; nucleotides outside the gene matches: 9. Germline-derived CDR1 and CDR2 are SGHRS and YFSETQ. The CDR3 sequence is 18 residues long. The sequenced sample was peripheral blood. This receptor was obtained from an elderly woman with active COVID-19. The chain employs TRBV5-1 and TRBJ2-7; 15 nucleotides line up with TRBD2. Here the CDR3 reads CASSPTPGLAGGSYEQYF. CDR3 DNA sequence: TGCGCCAGCAGCCCAACTCCGGGACTAGCGGGGGGATCCTACGAGCAGTACTTC.